Listed here is a single T cell receptor (beta chain). What it binds is not known. The data derive from a study of cytotoxic CD8 clonotypes in ibrutinib-treated CLL. About the study: The cohort had 10 to 11 relapsed/refractory and approximately 15 treatment-naive patients, 17 to 18 IGHV unmutated. It was after a median about twelve months of treatment, range 6 to 36, that response samples were taken.

Clones were sequenced by immunoSEQ multiplex PCR, and TCRdb holds only the in-frame ones, with some missing. The sample gives roughly 220,000 clones, 75% to 85% of which show up once; more than 9.5% is in the top ten. Trimming shortened V by 1 base and J by 2 bases, and 4 bases separated the two germline ends. Germline V gene sequence: CDR1 SGHNT, CDR2 YENEEA. The CDR3 contains 13 residues. General study points: At baseline, clonality was higher than in age-matched healthy donors and correlated with CD8+ counts.

This chain links TRBV11-3 with TRBJ2-3; no clear D gene. The TCR comes from a human donor with chronic lymphocytic leukemia. This specimen consisted of PBMCs, obtained after 12 months of ibrutinib treatment. CDR3 nucleotides: TGTGCCAGCAGCTTAGGGGCCACAGATACGCAGTATTTT. It translates to CASSLGATDTQYF.